The 10 T cell receptor beta chains listed next were all sequenced from one sample in a study of blood T cell repertoires in COVID-19. The table came from immunoSEQ multiplex PCR; TCRdb's copy has only in-frame clones and leaves some out. The sample records tens of thousands of clones, about 85% being singletons. The sample taken for sequencing was peripheral blood. These receptors came from a man aged 45-60 years with active or convalescent COVID-19.

The chain links TRBV10-1 to TRBJ1-5, with 7 bases lining up with TRBD1. Per germline, CDR1 WNHNN and CDR2 SYGVQD (reference sequence). The CDR3 is 14 residues long. V gave up 10 bases and J gave up 6 bases; unmatched junction bases: 12. This CDR3 reads CATRARGLFQPQHF. CDR3 nucleotide sequence: TGCGCCACCCGGGCGAGGGGGCTGTTTCAGCCCCAGCATTTT.

The chain links TRBV7-2 to TRBJ1-5; weak D call: TRBD1 (6 bases). V dropped 3 bases and J dropped 4 bases, with 13 bases sitting between them. Per germline, CDR1 SGHTA and CDR2 FQGNSA. The CDR3 is 15 amino acids. CDR3 DNA sequence: TGTGCCAGCAGCTTTAGGGGCCAGGGGAATCAGCCCCAGCATTTT. It encodes CASSFRGQGNQPQHF.

This rearrangement joins TRBV5-4 to TRBJ2-7; 9 bases line up with TRBD2. CDR3 length: 14 amino acids. Germline-derived CDR1 and CDR2 are SGHNT and YYREEE (reference sequence). Germline trimming cut 0 bases from V and 5 bases from J; bases unmatched to any gene: 3. In nucleotides, the CDR3 is TGTGCCAGCAGCTTGGGACTAGCGGAGAACGAGCAGTACTTC. It encodes CASSLGLAENEQYF.

V is TRBV18 and J is TRBJ1-1; D is perhaps TRBD1 (5 bases). The germline V and J ends were trimmed by 3 bases and 7 bases, with 12 bases remaining between them. Per the germline V gene, CDR1 is KGHSH and CDR2 is LQKENI. There are 13 residues in the CDR3. The CDR3, as DNA: TGTGCCAGCTCACCGATCCAGGGCGGTGAAGCTTTCTTT. Amino acid sequence: CASSPIQGGEAFF.

CDR3 protein: CASSLASTGYGYTF. As DNA, the CDR3 is TGTGCCAGCAGCTTAGCCTCCACAGGCTATGGCTACACCTTC. The J gene is TRBJ1-2, the V gene TRBV7-9; TRBD1 is a possible D gene (5 bases). Germline lookup yields CDR1 SEHNR and CDR2 FQNEAQ (reference sequence). The CDR3 contains 14 residues. V was cut by 0 bases and J by 4 bases, with 9 bases left in between.

This clone occurred a few times. The chain combines TRBV28 with TRBJ1-5; no reliable D call. Trimming took 6 bases from V and 6 from J, leaving 21 bases between them. The CDR3 is 16 residues long. CDR1 and CDR2 from the germline V gene are MDHEN and SYDVKM. This chain's CDR3 is CASRAERVRWVQPQHF. The DNA for the CDR3 is TGTGCCAGCAGGGCGGAACGAGTACGGTGGGTTCAGCCCCAGCATTTT.

The V call is TRBV7-8, the J call TRBJ2-7; tentative D call: TRBD1 (5 bases). CDR3 length: 14 residues. Germline V CDR1 and CDR2: SGHVS, FQNEAQ. The V and J ends lost 4 bases and 4 bases respectively, with 14 bases between them. DNA for the CDR3: TGTGCCAGCAGCTATCGAAGGGGCACTTACGAGCAGTACTTC. It yields the protein CASSYRRGTYEQYF.

The rearrangement uses TRBV2 and TRBJ1-1; D gene uncertain. Trimming took off 8 bases at V and 4 bases at J, with 11 bases between the two ends. The CDR3 totals 12 residues. Germline lookup yields CDR1 SNHLY and CDR2 FYNNEI. The CDR3 DNA sequence: TGTGCCAGCTCGAGGGAGGGCACTGAAGCTTTCTTT. Translated: CASSREGTEAFF.

This chain links TRBV21-1 with TRBJ1-5. TRBV21-1 is given as a pseudogene. CDR3 length: 17 amino acids. CDR3 protein: CASSKVGGSYSNQPQHF. The CDR3 nucleotides are TGTGCCAGCAGCAAAGTGGGAGGGTCTTATAGCAATCAGCCCCAGCATTTT.

The chain is built from TRBV7-3 and TRBJ2-2, with D perhaps matching TRBD2 (6 bases). Germline CDR1 reads SGHTA; CDR2 reads FQGTGA. V was shortened by 4 bases and J by 2 bases, with 11 bases between the two germline ends. CDR3 length: 15 residues. The CDR3 coding sequence is TGTGCCAGCAGCTCATCCGGGAGAAACACCGGGGAGCTGTTTTTT. This codes for CASSSSGRNTGELFF.